Listed below are T cell receptor beta chains from one sample, sequenced in a study of prognosis after radiotherapy for stage I lung cancer. In TCRdb, the multiplex PCR reads were re-called with MiXCR into one record per CDR3 protein. The sample shows 13,000 or so distinct CDR3 sequences, around 45% of them seen only once. The sequenced sample was PBMCs, obtained before or after stereotactic body radiation therapy (not recorded which). These receptors all come from a donor over 45 with non-small cell lung cancer. Both conserved end residues are part of each CDR3. The order of the fields is D gene, V gene, J gene, clone size, CDR3 DNA, CDR3 protein. D genes are given only for firm matches. Size is stated for part of the rows, as once, few or many counts, or as a class when the clone is expanded.

.	TRBV11-1	TRBJ1-2	medium-sized	TGTGCCAGCAGCCCGCCACAGGGAAGGGTTGGCTACACCTTC	CASSPPQGRVGYTF
TRBD2	TRBV19	TRBJ2-1	.	TGTGCCAGTACCCCCCTGGGACTAGCGGGAGGTAACTACAATGAGCAGTTCTTC	CASTPLGLAGGNYNEQFF
TRBD1	TRBV28	TRBJ2-7	.	TGTGCCAGCAGGACAGGGAACGAGCAGTACTTC	CASRTGNEQYF
.	TRBV20-1	TRBJ2-1	.	TGCAGTGCTTTGGACTTAGCAGGTGTGAATGAGCAGTTCTTC	CSALDLAGVNEQFF
.	TRBV30	TRBJ1-1	.	TGTGCCTGGAGTACGGGGGCCAACACTGAAGCTTTCTTT	CAWSTGANTEAFF
TRBD2	TRBV12-3/TRBV12-4	TRBJ2-2	.	TGTGCCACTTACCTAGCGGGAGGGCATGTCGGGGAGCTGTTTTTT	CATYLAGGHVGELFF
TRBD1	TRBV5-1	TRBJ2-3	.	TGCGCCAGCCATGGACAGGGTTACGCAGATACGCAGTATTTT	CASHGQGYADTQYF
TRBD2	TRBV11-3	TRBJ2-2	many	TGTGGCAGCAGCTTAGCAGCCGGGACTAGCGGGAGCCGGGAGCTGTTTTTT	CGSSLAAGTSGSRELFF
.	TRBV6-1	TRBJ2-3	once	TGTGCCAGCAGTGGGGATCACCCGGGGTCGGATACGCAGTATTTT	CASSGDHPGSDTQYF
.	TRBV11-3	TRBJ1-2	few	TGTGCCAGCAGCGATAGAGGCTTTGGCTACACCTTC	CASSDRGFGYTF
.	TRBV18	TRBJ1-5	many	TGTGCCAGCTCACCAGCGCGGGTTGCCAATCAGCCCCAGCATTTT	CASSPARVANQPQHF
.	TRBV20-1	TRBJ1-6	medium-sized	TGCAGTGCAAGAACCAGGAGCTCCTATAATTCACCCCTCCACTTT	CSARTRSSYNSPLHF
TRBD2	TRBV12-3/TRBV12-4	TRBJ2-1	.	TGTGCCAGCAGTACACCTAGCGGGAGGCCCGTTGGGGATGAGCAGTTCTTC	CASSTPSGRPVGDEQFF
.	TRBV9	TRBJ2-7	many	TGTGCCAGCAGCCCCCCTCGGCTGGACGAGCAGTACTTC	CASSPPRLDEQYF
.	TRBV30	TRBJ2-5	.	TGTGCCTGGAATTGGGACGGGGAGACCCAGTACTTC	CAWNWDGETQYF
TRBD1	TRBV11-3	TRBJ2-3	many	TGTGCCAGCAGTCATGGACAGGGTTATTCGGGGACAGATACGCAGTATTTT	CASSHGQGYSGTDTQYF
.	TRBV6-5	TRBJ2-7	.	TGTGCCAGCAGTTCCCCCGGGACATCGTCCTACCAGCAGTACTTC	CASSSPGTSSYQQYF
.	TRBV28	TRBJ1-5	many	TGTGCCAGCAGTTTTGCCCCCAATCAGCCCCAGCATTTT	CASSFAPNQPQHF
TRBD2	TRBV5-1	TRBJ2-2	.	TGCGCCAGCAGCCCCGGGACTAGCGGGAGAGTGAGCACCGGGGAGATGTTTTTT	CASSPGTSGRVSTGEMFF
.	TRBV27	TRBJ2-2	.	TGTGCCAGCAGTTTATCCAGGGTTAACACCGGGGAGCTGTTTTTT	CASSLSRVNTGELFF
.	TRBV5-1	TRBJ2-3	.	TGCGCCAGCAGCTTCGGGCCCTCCACAGATACGCAGTATTTT	CASSFGPSTDTQYF
.	TRBV6-8	TRBJ2-7	medium-sized	TGTGCCAGCAGTTACCGGCTAGACCCTGGTCTCGAGCAGTACTTC	CASSYRLDPGLEQYF
.	TRBV9	TRBJ2-7	many	TGTGCCAGCAGCGCGACTTACGGGGAGCAGTACTTC	CASSATYGEQYF
.	TRBV7-9	TRBJ2-3	many	TGTGCCAGCAGCTTAGTAATCCATACGCAGTATTTT	CASSLVIHTQYF
TRBD2	TRBV28	TRBJ2-5	many	TGTGCCAGCAGTTTGAACCGGGGCGGGAGGGGAGAGACCCAGTACTTC	CASSLNRGGRGETQYF
.	TRBV20-1	TRBJ1-1	.	TGCAGTGCTAGAAGGGGGGGTGACAACACTGAAGCTTTCTTT	CSARRGGDNTEAFF
TRBD2	TRBV20-1	TRBJ2-2	.	TGCAGTGCTAGAGTGGAACTTCGCGGGACTAGCGCGAACACCGGGGAGCTGTTTTTT	CSARVELRGTSANTGELFF
TRBD1	TRBV6-1	TRBJ1-1	.	TGTGCCAGCAGCGGGACAGAAACTGAAGCTTTCTTT	CASSGTETEAFF
.	TRBV12-3/TRBV12-4	TRBJ1-5	few	TGTGCCAGCAGCCCCCCGCAAAGAAATCAGCCCCAGCATTTT	CASSPPQRNQPQHF
.	TRBV7-2	TRBJ2-1	.	TGTGCCAGCAGCACTACGCCGAATCACTACAATGAGCAGTTCTTC	CASSTTPNHYNEQFF
TRBD1	TRBV6-2/TRBV6-3	TRBJ2-7	medium-sized	TGTGCCAGCAGTCGAACAGGGGAGGAGCAGTACTTC	CASSRTGEEQYF
.	TRBV5-1	TRBJ2-3	medium-sized	TGTGCCAGCAGCAAGGCTAGCGTAAGCACAGATACGCAGTATTTT	CASSKASVSTDTQYF
.	TRBV12-3/TRBV12-4	TRBJ1-6	medium-sized	TGTGCCAGCAGTTTAGGCGGGGGTCGGAATTCACCCCTCCACTTT	CASSLGGGRNSPLHF
TRBD2	TRBV2	TRBJ2-1	.	TGTGCCAGCAGTGAAGCGCAGTCTAGCGGGATAAGGTTCGGTGAGCAGTTCTTC	CASSEAQSSGIRFGEQFF
.	TRBV28	TRBJ2-2	many	TGTGCCAGCAGTTTATACGGGGCGGGGAACACCGGGGAGCTGTTTTTT	CASSLYGAGNTGELFF